The 32 T cell receptor beta chains reported below all come from one sample, sequenced in a study of shared clonotypes between healthy human individuals. The method was immunoSEQ multiplex PCR; TCRdb's version includes in-frame clones alone and lacks a portion of them. The sample holds more than 2 million clones; approximately 96% are singletons and the top ten take roughly 0.13%. Sequenced sample: naive CD4+ T cells sorted from blood. Stated subset: CD45RA+ positively selected. The receptors here all came from a man in his late teens or twenties in good health.

This clone showed up just once. The chain carries TRBV10-3 and TRBJ2-1; 9 nucleotides match TRBD2. Germline V gives CDR1 ENHRY, CDR2 SYGVKD. CDR3 length: 15 residues. J lost 7 bases, V lost 4 bases, and 8 bases had no gene match. CDR3 in amino acids: CAISAPAGGRNEQFF. The CDR3 bases are TGTGCCATCAGTGCCCCAGCGGGAGGACGGAATGAGCAGTTCTTC.

The chain couples TRBV7-6 to TRBJ2-1; TRBD1 aligns across 9 bases. Germline V gene data show CDR1 as SGHVS and CDR2 as FNYEAQ. J lost 4 bases, V lost 6 bases, and 10 bases had no gene match. The CDR3 is made up of 16 amino acids. CDR3: CASSKWDRALYNEQFF. The CDR3 DNA sequence: TGTGCCAGCAGTAAATGGGACAGGGCCCTATACAATGAGCAGTTCTTC.

The count of this clone is one. The genes are TRBV6-5 and TRBJ1-5; D gene ambiguous. In germline, CDR1 is MNHEY, CDR2 SVGAGI. Trimming cost V 2 bases and J 6 bases, with 14 bases left between them. CDR3 length: 15 amino acids. The CDR3 spells CASSYDGRNGQPQHF. CDR3 bases: TGTGCCAGCAGTTACGACGGGAGAAATGGTCAGCCCCAGCATTTT.

In this sample, this clone turned up a few times. This chain connects TRBV2 to TRBJ2-5; D might be TRBD2 (6 bases). Trimming stripped 7 bases from V and 2 bases from J, with 11 bases between. This CDR3 is 13 amino acids long. Germline V CDR1 and CDR2: SNHLY, FYNNEI. The CDR3: CASNRREQETQYF. The CDR3 DNA sequence: TGTGCCAGCAATCGCCGGGAGCAAGAGACCCAGTACTTC.

This clone appeared once. CDR3: CASSYLAGFYEQYF. CDR3 DNA sequence: TGTGCCAGCAGCTACCTAGCGGGATTCTACGAGCAGTACTTC. J is TRBJ2-7 and V is TRBV7-2; 9 nucleotides line up with TRBD2. This CDR3 contains 14 residues. Germline CDR1 is SGHTA and CDR2 is FQGNSA. With 4 bases clipped from V and 3 bases from J, the junction kept 4 bases outside the gene matches.

The J gene is TRBJ1-6, the V gene TRBV6-1; D uncertain. The CDR3 is made up of 14 amino acids. The V end was cut by 2 bases, the J end by 7 bases, with 9 bases between. Germline assignment: CDR1 MNHNS and CDR2 SASEGT. DNA for the CDR3: TGTGCCAGCAGTGAAAGTGGCCTGAATTCACCCCTCCACTTT. Amino acid sequence: CASSESGLNSPLHF.

This clone was found once. The J gene is TRBJ2-1, the V gene TRBV30; 7 positions agree with TRBD2. Germline V lookup: CDR1 GTSNPN, CDR2 SVGIG (reference sequence). Trimming removed 2 bases from V and 4 bases from J; junction bases left unmatched: 11. The CDR3 runs 16 residues. The chain's CDR3 is CAWSMALAGLYNEQFF. The CDR3 DNA sequence: TGTGCCTGGAGTATGGCATTAGCGGGCTTGTACAATGAGCAGTTCTTC.

The rearrangement joins TRBV5-1 to TRBJ2-5, with 10 bases lining up with TRBD1. Germline values: CDR1 SGHRS, CDR2 YFSETQ. J lost 4 bases, V lost 3 bases, and 9 bases had no gene match. This CDR3 contains 16 residues. CDR3 coding DNA: TGCGCCAGCAGCTGGGGACAGGGGAATGGCCCAGAGACCCAGTACTTC. Protein product: CASSWGQGNGPETQYF.

Turning to this clone: At the DNA level, this CDR3 is encoded by other sequences in the same sample as well. The rearrangement uses TRBV5-1 and TRBJ1-1; D possibly corresponds to TRBD1 (6 bases). Germline-derived CDR1 and CDR2 are SGHRS and YFSETQ. The CDR3 runs 14 residues. V gave up 4 bases and J gave up 1 base, with 11 bases separating them. The CDR3 bases are TGCGCCAGCAGCGTAGGGGGAGGGAACACTGAAGCTTTCTTT. This sequence encodes CASSVGGGNTEAFF. Filled out from reference TRBV5-1 and TRBJ1-1, the complete variable domain reads KAGVTQTPRYLIKTRGQQVTLSCSPISGHRSVSWYQQTPGQGLQFLFEYFSETQRNKGNFPGRFSGRQFSNSRSEMNVSTLELGDSALYLCASSVGGGNTEAFFGQGTRLTVV.

J is TRBJ1-5 and V is TRBV7-8, with D perhaps TRBD1 (6 bases). This CDR3 is 14 amino acids long. CDR1 and CDR2 from the germline V gene are SGHVS and FQNEAQ. V lost 7 bases, J lost 3 bases, and 13 bases lay in between. The CDR3 region is CASKGDGNNQPQHF. The DNA for the CDR3 is TGTGCCAGCAAGGGGGACGGAAACAATCAGCCCCAGCATTTT.

The gene calls are TRBV30 and TRBJ2-3; 7 bases are a match to TRBD1. In germline, CDR1 is GTSNPN, CDR2 SVGIG (reference sequence). The CDR3 consists of 18 residues. V gave up 0 bases and J gave up 0 bases; unmatched junction bases: 12. The CDR3 sequence is CAWSVMGTVTTSTDTQYF. The CDR3 DNA reads as TGTGCCTGGAGTGTAATGGGGACAGTGACGACTAGCACAGATACGCAGTATTTT.

This CDR3 reads CASSRGTSSTDTQYF. In DNA, the CDR3 is TGTGCCAGTAGTCGGGGGACTAGCAGCACAGATACGCAGTATTTT. The J gene is TRBJ2-3, the V gene TRBV19; TRBD2 aligns across 9 bases. V was pared by 5 bases and J by 0 bases, with 3 bases of the junction left unmatched. The germline V gene has CDR1 LNHDA and CDR2 SQIVND (reference sequence). The CDR3 is made up of 15 amino acids.

V and J are TRBV10-3 and TRBJ2-1; 12 nucleotides match TRBD2. This CDR3 is built from 17 residues. Germline lookup yields CDR1 ENHRY and CDR2 SYGVKD. V lost 0 bases, J lost 4 bases, and 4 bases stayed unmatched. CDR3 DNA: TGTGCCATCAGTGAGTCACCCCTAGCGGGGGGGTACAATGAGCAGTTCTTC. Translated: CAISESPLAGGYNEQFF.

The table lists this clone with a count of one. This rearrangement joins TRBV12-5 to TRBJ2-1, with 8 bases aligning to TRBD2. Per the germline V gene, CDR1 is LGHNT and CDR2 is FRNRAP. Trimming at V came to 0 bases and at J to 6 bases, leaving 16 bases not matched to a gene. The CDR3 is 19 residues long. The CDR3, as DNA: TGTGCTAGTGGTTTGGTACCTAGGGGTGGGGCGGGAGGTCCCAATGAGCAGTTCTTC. Protein product: CASGLVPRGGAGGPNEQFF.

The V gene is TRBV27, the J gene TRBJ2-5; maybe TRBD2 (6 bases). This CDR3 contains 16 residues. The V gene lost 6 bases and the J gene lost 4 bases, with 21 bases spanning the gap. Germline V lookup: CDR1 MNHEY, CDR2 SMNVEV (reference sequence). CDR3 protein: CASRHLSRGRLETQYF. CDR3 DNA sequence: TGTGCCAGCAGGCACCTCTCCCGGGGGAGGTTAGAGACCCAGTACTTC.

This chain joins TRBV6-1 and TRBJ1-2; 7 nucleotides align to TRBD1. Germline V lookup: CDR1 MNHNS, CDR2 SASEGT. The CDR3 consists of 14 residues. The V segment lost 1 base and the J segment 5 bases; nucleotides outside the gene matches: 4. The CDR3 nucleotides read TGTGCCAGCAGTGAAGGACAGGGCGTTTATGGCTACACCTTC. Its translation: CASSEGQGVYGYTF.

This sequence joins TRBV14 and TRBJ2-2, with no clear D. The CDR3 spans 13 residues. Trimming took 5 bases from V and 3 from J, leaving 7 bases between them. Germline loops: CDR1 SGHDN, CDR2 FVKESK. CDR3 sequence reads: CASSFVDTGELFF. The CDR3 nucleotides read TGTGCCAGCAGCTTCGTCGACACCGGGGAGCTGTTTTTT.

Notes on this clone: Different DNA sequences within this sample yield the same CDR3. V is TRBV10-3 and J is TRBJ2-5; D is unresolved. The germline gives CDR1 ENHRY, CDR2 SYGVKD. The CDR3 has 12 residues. V was trimmed by 4 bases and J by 2 bases, leaving 5 bases between them. The DNA of the CDR3 is TGTGCCATCAGTGGGGTGCAAGAGACCCAGTACTTC. Translated: CAISGVQETQYF.

This chain uses TRBV30 with TRBJ1-4, with D uncertain. Trimming removed 4 bases at V and 7 bases at J, with 10 bases between. This CDR3 comprises 12 residues. CDR1 is GTSNPN and CDR2 is SVGIG in the germline V gene (reference sequence). CDR3 sequence reads: CAWTVFGEKLFF. CDR3 DNA sequence: TGTGCCTGGACCGTTTTCGGTGAAAAACTGTTTTTT.

The chain employs TRBV10-3 and TRBJ2-1; the match to TRBD2 covers 10 bases. Germline assignment: CDR1 ENHRY and CDR2 SYGVKD. V was pared by 0 bases and J by 13 bases, with 9 bases of the junction left unmatched. The CDR3 contains 15 residues. Here the CDR3 reads CAISESSQRGGGQFF. Here the CDR3 DNA reads TGTGCCATCAGTGAGTCGTCCCAGCGGGGGGGCGGACAGTTCTTC.

J is TRBJ2-1 and V is TRBV11-3; D uncertain. Germline CDR1 and CDR2: SGHNT and YENEEA. This CDR3 spans 15 amino acids. V lost 4 bases, J lost 1 base, and 11 bases lay in between. CDR3 sequence reads: CASSSESFSYNEQFF. The CDR3 nucleotides are TGTGCCAGCAGCTCCGAATCCTTTTCCTACAATGAGCAGTTCTTC.

This clone was detected only once. This chain joins TRBV19 and TRBJ2-7, with 14 bases that match TRBD2. CDR1 is LNHDA, CDR2 SQIVND, per germline (reference sequence). This CDR3 comprises 17 residues. The junction had 7 bases not matched to a gene; V was cut back by 4 bases and J by 2 bases. The CDR3 reads CASSTGTSGRYPYEQYF. The CDR3 bases are TGTGCCAGTAGTACAGGGACTAGCGGGAGATACCCCTACGAGCAGTACTTC.

This chain uses TRBV2 with TRBJ2-1; TRBD1 is a possible D gene (6 bases). Trimming shortened V by 0 bases and J by 3 bases, and 9 bases separated the two germline ends. Germline loops: CDR1 SNHLY, CDR2 FYNNEI. CDR3 length: 15 amino acids. The CDR3, as DNA: TGTGCCAGCAGTGAAGCGGGCAGGGGCTACAATGAGCAGTTCTTC. Residues: CASSEAGRGYNEQFF.

This chain links TRBV19 with TRBJ2-1; 8 nucleotides line up with TRBD2. Unmatched junction bases numbered 9, after V lost 2 bases and J lost 6 bases. In germline, CDR1 is LNHDA, CDR2 SQIVND (reference sequence). There are 16 residues in the CDR3. CDR3 coding DNA: TGTGCCAGTAGTATACGGTCGGGAGGGTGGAGCAATGAGCAGTTCTTC. It codes for CASSIRSGGWSNEQFF.

The V call is TRBV2, the J call TRBJ2-3; the D is unclear. Germline V CDR1 and CDR2: SNHLY, FYNNEI. This CDR3 spans 13 amino acids. Trimming shortened V by 7 bases and J by 1 base, and 9 bases separated the two germline ends. This CDR3 reads CASMGPGTDTQYF. The CDR3 region has the DNA TGTGCCAGCATGGGCCCGGGCACAGATACGCAGTATTTT.

The J gene is TRBJ1-1, the V gene TRBV5-1, with D unresolved. The length of the CDR3 is 13 residues. CDR1 and CDR2 from the germline V gene are SGHRS and YFSETQ. The V end lost 2 bases, the J end lost 0 bases, and 5 bases lay between the germline ends. The CDR3 reads CASSFDVNTEAFF. The CDR3 DNA is TGCGCCAGCAGCTTTGACGTGAACACTGAAGCTTTCTTT.

V gene TRBV7-2 combines with J gene TRBJ2-1; 8 bases line up with TRBD2. V shed 1 base, J shed 10 bases, and the junction held 9 bases outside the gene matches. CDR1 is SGHTA and CDR2 is FQGNSA in the germline V gene. This CDR3 is 15 amino acids long. The CDR3 coding sequence is TGTGCCAGCAGCTTAGAGGGCATAGCGGGGAGGGAGCAGTTCTTC. This encodes CASSLEGIAGREQFF.

In regard to this clone: The same CDR3 also results from other DNA sequences found in this sample. This chain uses TRBV2 with TRBJ2-3; D ambiguous. The CDR3 has 11 residues. Trimming cost V 8 bases and J 2 bases, with 5 bases left between them. The V gene's germline CDR1 is SNHLY and CDR2 FYNNEI. CDR3 DNA sequence: TGTGCCAGCCTCAACACAGATACGCAGTATTTT. Translating gives CASLNTDTQYF.

The CDR3 DNA follows: TGTGCCAGCAGAGGGGGGCTGGGGGAGACCCAGTACTTC. This gives the protein CASRGGLGETQYF. The genes are TRBV28 and TRBJ2-5, with D possibly called TRBD1 or TRBD2 (6 bases each). This CDR3 spans 13 amino acids. Trimming removed 6 bases at V and 5 bases at J, with 13 bases between. In germline, CDR1 is MDHEN, CDR2 SYDVKM.

The chain recombines TRBV11-3 with TRBJ2-3; D remains unclear. Germline CDR1 is SGHNT and CDR2 is YENEEA. The V and J ends lost 2 bases and 10 bases respectively, with 13 bases between them. CDR3 length: 13 residues. CDR3 amino acids: CASSLSIYSAQYF. The DNA of the CDR3 is TGTGCCAGCAGCTTATCAATCTACTCTGCGCAGTATTTT.

This clone was recorded only once. CDR3 sequence (DNA): TGTGCCATCAGTGAGGTTTTCGGGGCCTACGAGCAGTACTTC. Translation gives CAISEVFGAYEQYF. The chain combines TRBV10-3 with TRBJ2-7; D might be TRBD2 (5 bases). V was pared by 2 bases and J by 2 bases, with 10 bases between. The CDR3 is 14 residues long. CDR1 is ENHRY and CDR2 is SYGVKD in the germline V gene.

Remarks on this clone: The sample carries other DNA sequences with the same CDR3. This chain connects TRBV6-1 to TRBJ1-5; D ambiguous. The CDR3 covers 15 residues. V lost 2 bases and J 2 bases, leaving 10 bases between the germline ends. CDR1 and CDR2 (germline): MNHNS, SASEGT. As DNA, the CDR3 is TGTGCCAGCAGTGAATGGGGTACGGGCAATCAGCCCCAGCATTTT. Residues: CASSEWGTGNQPQHF.